This T cell receptor (beta chain) was obtained from a study of blood T cell repertoires in COVID-19 (TCRdb year 2020). Regarding the complete study: The collaborator samples originated in the United States, Italy and Spain and spanned the acute and convalescent phases of COVID-19. Where available, HLA class I and class II types were taken from metadata supplied by the sample provider and were not determined by assay-based typing. The samples were drawn from the first 160 participants of the ongoing ImmuneRACE study and from roughly 1,300 subjects provided by 6 global collaborators. The prospective study material was composed of cDNA or gDNA derived from T cells, B-cell-depleted T cells, or PBMCs. A de-identified subject ID, COVID-19 status, age in years and sex were almost always included in the sample metadata. The dataset comprised deeply sampled blood TCRbeta repertoires from subjects exposed to, actively infected with, or recovered from COVID-19. The repertoires were made available in a free public database intended to serve as a resource for research on the immune response to SARS-CoV-2.

Participants in the prospective study were aged roughly 18 to 100 years, lived in 20 to 25 United States geographic areas, and enrolled through a virtual design. In the prospective study, cohorts were assigned on the basis of participant-reported clinical history obtained from a screening survey and a study questionnaire. ImmuneRACE Cohort 3 recovered participants were defined by two consecutive negative NP/OP PCR tests, healthcare professional clearance, or symptom resolution. In the prospective study, whole blood, serum and a nasopharyngeal or oropharyngeal swab were collected from each participant by mobile phlebotomists. Additional blood draws and questionnaires over an approximately two-month period could optionally be provided by prospective study participants. Prospective study blood samples were shipped either frozen or at room temperature before DNA extraction. Relative to germline, V is 6 bases shorter and J is 2 bases shorter, with 13 bases between their ends. The CDR3 covers 15 residues, taking in both the cysteine and the phenylalanine. Solely the CDR3 DNA is kept, with 45 bases framed from the first base. From the germline V gene (reference sequence), CDR1 is LGHDT and CDR2 is YNNKEL.

TCRbeta CDR3 regions were amplified from genomic DNA using the immunoSEQ Assay, a bias-controlled multiplex PCR. Under the source paper's analysis protocol: Nucleated cell counts per sample were estimated from amplification of reference gene primers within the assay. Sequence reads were collapsed and filtered to measure the absolute abundance of every unique TCRbeta CDR3 rearrangement. For each sample, productive Simpson clonality was calculated as the square root of Simpson's diversity index over productive rearrangements. The source is immuneACCESS, and TCRdb retained only in-frame sequences with V and J called. Part of the clones is not carried over; for the studies checked, unresolved V genes explain less than half of this, and the remainder is unexplained. V and J calls and clone size come straight from that table; D and trimming were deduced from the DNA. The sample records a few hundred thousand clones, more than 75% of which are singletons. The ten largest make up 1% of the sample.

Comments on this clone: Its antigen is not yet known. Per-base qualities were not stored, and no clone one base away is much larger.

Study-wide findings and limitations: Clinical and demographic metadata were provided uncurated, with the amount varying by source and participant.

The chain is encoded by TRBV3-1 (or the pseudogene TRBV3-2) joined to TRBJ1-4, and possibly TRBD1, on 6 matching bases. Specimen: PBMCs or T cells enriched from blood (not recorded which). The sequence was collected from a woman in her 30s who had recovered from COVID-19. The CDR3 in this case is CASRRRGATNEKLFF. The nucleotide sequence reads as follows: TGTGCCAGCAGGCGCAGGGGTGCGACTAATGAAAAACTGTTTTTT.